This T cell receptor (beta chain) was observed in a study of control samples from healthy donors and cancer patients. This clone was picked up one time. Repertoires were generated with immunoSEQ multiplex PCR, while TCRdb's copy carries only in-frame clones and drops some. The repertoire holds around 110,000 clones, around 91% seen once, with about 1.1% in the top ten. Sequenced: PBMCs. The clonotype comes from a woman aged 45-59 years with colorectal cancer.

The CDR3 DNA reads as TGTGCCAGCAGCGACCAGGCTCAGATTAATCCCTACGAGCAGTACTTC. Its protein product is CASSDQAQINPYEQYF. This chain uses TRBV7-9 with TRBJ2-7; no firm D call. CDR3 length equals 16 residues. Germline V CDR1 and CDR2: SEHNR, FQNEAQ (reference sequence). Trimming took off 5 bases at V and 2 bases at J, with 19 bases between the two ends.